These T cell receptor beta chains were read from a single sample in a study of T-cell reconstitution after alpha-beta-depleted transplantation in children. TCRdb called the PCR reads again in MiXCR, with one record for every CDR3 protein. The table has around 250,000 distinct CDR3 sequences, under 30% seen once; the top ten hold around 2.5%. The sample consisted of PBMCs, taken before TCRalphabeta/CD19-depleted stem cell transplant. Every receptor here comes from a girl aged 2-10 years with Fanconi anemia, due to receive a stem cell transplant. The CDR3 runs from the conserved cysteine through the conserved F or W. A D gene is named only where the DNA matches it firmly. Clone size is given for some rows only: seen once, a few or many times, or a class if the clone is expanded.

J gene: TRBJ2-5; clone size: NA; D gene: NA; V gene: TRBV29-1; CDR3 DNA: TGCAGCGTTGAGGGGAACAAGGAGACCCAGTACTTC; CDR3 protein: CSVEGNKETQYF
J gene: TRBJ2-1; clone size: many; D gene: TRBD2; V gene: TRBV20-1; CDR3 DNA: TGCAGTGCCATAACCCTGGGACTAGCGGGAGCTGTCAATGAGCAGTTCTTC; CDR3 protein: CSAITLGLAGAVNEQFF
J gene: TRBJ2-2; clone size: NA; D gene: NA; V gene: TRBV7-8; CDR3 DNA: TGTGCCAGCAGCTTAGCGGTGGGGGCCGGGGAGCTGTTTTTT; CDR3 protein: CASSLAVGAGELFF
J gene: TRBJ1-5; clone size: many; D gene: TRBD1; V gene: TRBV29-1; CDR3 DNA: TGCAGCGCCGGGACAGGGGGTAGCAATCAGCCCCAGCATTTT; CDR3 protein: CSAGTGGSNQPQHF
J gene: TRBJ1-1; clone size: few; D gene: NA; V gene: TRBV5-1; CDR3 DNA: TGCGCCAGCAGCTTGGATTTTTCGGGACGGGAAAGAAACACTGAAGCTTTCTTT; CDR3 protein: CASSLDFSGRERNTEAFF
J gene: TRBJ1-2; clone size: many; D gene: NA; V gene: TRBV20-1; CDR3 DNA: TGCAGTGCTAGCAGGGACTATGGCTACACCTTC; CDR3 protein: CSASRDYGYTF
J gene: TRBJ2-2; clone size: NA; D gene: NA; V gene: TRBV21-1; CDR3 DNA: TGTGCCAGCAGCCGTTTCTGTGCAGGGACCGGGGAGCTGTTTTTT; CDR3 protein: CASSRFCAGTGELFF
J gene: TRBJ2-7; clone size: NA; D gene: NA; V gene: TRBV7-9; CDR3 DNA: TGTGCCAGCAGCTTTCAGGTGGCCTACGAGCAGTACTTC; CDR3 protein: CASSFQVAYEQYF
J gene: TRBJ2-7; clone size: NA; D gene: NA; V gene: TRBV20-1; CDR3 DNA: TGCAGTGCTAGAGATCCCAGGACCACCTACGAGCAGTACTTC; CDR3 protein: CSARDPRTTYEQYF
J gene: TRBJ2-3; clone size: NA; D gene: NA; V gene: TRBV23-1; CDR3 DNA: TGCGCGGCCCGCGGAGAGGGTATAGAACCCACAGATACGCAGTATTTT; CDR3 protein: CAARGEGIEPTDTQYF
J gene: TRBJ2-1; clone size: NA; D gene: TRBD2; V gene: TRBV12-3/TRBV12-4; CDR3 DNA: TGTGCCAGCAGCCTAGTGGGGACTAGGGGATACAATGAGGAGTTCTTC; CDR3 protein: CASSLVGTRGYNEEFF
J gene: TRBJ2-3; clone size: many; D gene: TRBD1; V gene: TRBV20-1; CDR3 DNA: TGCAGTGCTATACGCTGGGACAGGGGGACAGATACGCAGTATTTT; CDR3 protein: CSAIRWDRGTDTQYF
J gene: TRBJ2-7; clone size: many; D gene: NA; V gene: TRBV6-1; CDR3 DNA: TGTGCCAGCACTCTAGGGAAAGGGGGGGCCTACGAGCAGTACTTC; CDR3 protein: CASTLGKGGAYEQYF
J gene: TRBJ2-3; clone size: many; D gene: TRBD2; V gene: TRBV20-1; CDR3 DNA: TGCAGTGCTTTAGCGGGGGGCCTCACAGATACGCAGTATTTT; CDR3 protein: CSALAGGLTDTQYF
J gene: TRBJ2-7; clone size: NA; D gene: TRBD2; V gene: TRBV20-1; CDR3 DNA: TGCAGTGCTAGAGATTACGCCGGGACTAGCGAGGGCGAGCAGTACTTC; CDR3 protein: CSARDYAGTSEGEQYF
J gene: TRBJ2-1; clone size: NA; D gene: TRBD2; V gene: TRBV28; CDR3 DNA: TGTGCCAGCAGCTACCTAGCGGGAGTGGCGTACAATGAGCAGTTCTTC; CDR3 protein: CASSYLAGVAYNEQFF
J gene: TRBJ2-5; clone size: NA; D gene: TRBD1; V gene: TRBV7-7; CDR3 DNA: TGTGCCAGCAGCACACAGACAGGGCGGTCGGAGACCCAGTACTTC; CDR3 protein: CASSTQTGRSETQYF
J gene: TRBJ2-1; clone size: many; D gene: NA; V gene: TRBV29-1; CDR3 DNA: TGCAGCGTTGAAGCGGGAAGGGGTTACAATGAGCAGTTCTTC; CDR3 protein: CSVEAGRGYNEQFF
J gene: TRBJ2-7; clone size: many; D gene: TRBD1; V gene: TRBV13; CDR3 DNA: TGTGCCAGCAGCTTAGGTGGGACAGTCTCCTACGAGCAGTACTTC; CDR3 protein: CASSLGGTVSYEQYF
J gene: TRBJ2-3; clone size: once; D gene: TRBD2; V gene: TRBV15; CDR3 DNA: TGTGCCACCAGCAGAGCAGCTAGCGGGGGGGCCGGAGATACGCAGTATTTT; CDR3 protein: CATSRAASGGAGDTQYF